This TCR beta chain was sequenced for a study of cytomegalovirus exposure and HLA in healthy donors. As for the study in general: The same platform used for the 650 to 850 first-cohort repertoires was also used for the 90 to 150 validation repertoires, as a later analysis reported. Study-wide results and limits: Investigators reported 150 to 200 TCR beta chains as tied to cytomegalovirus. Rare sequences made up most TCRs, while some public TCRs were found in many donors. The classifier reportedly diagnosed cytomegalovirus status with high specificity and sensitivity.

Concerning this clone itself: The antigen remains unidentified.

From germline, CDR1 is MGHRA and CDR2 YSYEKL. V shed 0 bases and J 4 bases; nucleotides not matched to a gene: 5. This CDR3 spans 17 amino acids. Repertoires were generated with immunoSEQ multiplex PCR, while TCRdb's copy carries only in-frame clones and drops some. The data hold about 220,000 clones, with almost 90% observed a single time. The V gene is TRBV4-1, the J gene TRBJ2-7; 14 bases map to TRBD2. The sample comprised PBMCs. This TCR was sampled from a woman aged 18-35 years in good health and CMV-seronegative. The CDR3, as DNA: TGCGCCAGCAGCCAAGATCTGGGGACTAGCGGGAGATACGAGCAGTACTTC. It codes for CASSQDLGTSGRYEQYF.